This T cell receptor beta chain originates from a study of beta chain features in type 1 diabetes. Expressed TCRB transcripts got sequenced, as all isolated RNA was reverse transcribed. Samples of naive, central memory and regulatory T cells yielded a mean of approximately 3.7 million reads. This table comes from immunoSEQ multiplex PCR, and its TCRdb copy is limited to in-frame clones, with some not included. The table records 310,000 or so clones, around 9.3% of them present only once. Study-level findings and limits: Researchers cautioned that cDNA sequencing could over-represent cells with high TCR expression. TCRB CDR3s from Type 1 diabetes patients were moderately but significantly shorter in all four CD4+ subsets.

The V end was cut by 6 bases, the J end by 10 bases, with 18 bases between. Germline CDR1 reads SNHLY; CDR2 reads FYNNEI. The CDR3 covers 13 residues. Purities over 98% were achieved in all sorted populations. As for this clone: Its antigen is unknown.

The sequenced material came from central memory CD4+ T cells from blood. The chain couples TRBV2 to TRBJ1-2; D not certain. The receptor was isolated from a man under 40 with type 1 diabetes. The CDR3 is CASREGGTFVYTF. CDR3 in DNA: TGTGCCAGCAGGGAGGGAGGCACCTTTGTCTACACCTTC.